These 7 T cell receptor beta chains were sequenced from one sample in a study of blood T cells in healthy people across ages. Using a J-beta primer mix together with a sample-barcoded 5' primer, a second PCR was run for roughly 7 to 12 cycles. From the 5' RACE reads, TCRdb called clonotypes with MiXCR, one entry per CDR3 protein. The sample carries roughly 1,500,000 distinct CDR3 sequences, roughly 32% recorded once. Sequenced input: blood. The receptors were sampled from a woman younger than 45 in good health.

This clonotype was seen more than once but under ten times. The chain carries TRBV9 and TRBJ2-1, with 8 bases lining up with TRBD2. CDR3 size: 18 residues. J lost 4 bases, V lost 0 bases, and 12 bases had no gene match. Germline CDR1 SGDLS, CDR2 YYNGEE. CDR3 coding DNA: TGTGCCAGCAGCGTAGGTGGAGGCGGGGGGAGGTTATACAATGAGCAGTTCTTC. It codes for CASSVGGGGGRLYNEQFF.

V gene TRBV9 combines with J gene TRBJ2-7; 8 bases line up with TRBD2. Germline loops: CDR1 SGDLS, CDR2 YYNGEE. The length of the CDR3 is 15 residues. With 0 bases clipped from V and 3 bases from J, the junction kept 5 bases outside the gene matches. CDR3 sequence: CASSVEGGRSYEQYF. The CDR3 DNA sequence: TGTGCCAGCAGCGTAGAAGGCGGGAGGAGCTACGAGCAGTACTTC.

In regard to this clonotype: A much larger clone sits a single nucleotide away, making a read error possible. J is TRBJ1-5 and V is TRBV2; the match to TRBD1 covers 7 bases. This CDR3 comprises 13 residues. Germline lookup yields CDR1 SNHLY and CDR2 FYNNEI. V shed 6 bases and J 2 bases; nucleotides not matched to a gene: 1. CDR3 DNA sequence: TGTGCCAGCAGGCAGGGGGGCAATCAGCCCCAGCATTTT. This encodes CASRQGGNQPQHF.

This clonotype has a handful of counts. The V gene is TRBV6-2 or TRBV6-3, the J gene TRBJ1-5, with 7 bases matching TRBD1. Germline trimming cut 0 bases from V and 5 bases from J; bases unmatched to any gene: 4. CDR3 length equals 15 residues. Germline V gene sequence: CDR1 MNHEY, CDR2 SVGEGT. DNA of the CDR3: TGTGCCAGCAGTTACTCGCAGGGGGTCTATCAGCCCCAGCATTTT. Encoded protein: CASSYSQGVYQPQHF.

For this clonotype: At one boundary the junction diverges from the germline segment, which might be a read error. The chain uses TRBV7-9 and TRBJ1-2, with no clear D. This CDR3 has 16 amino acids. Germline loops: CDR1 SEHNR, CDR2 FQNEAQ (reference sequence). CDR3 loop: CANSLGPGLGDYGYTF. The CDR3 DNA sequence: TGTGCCAACAGCTTAGGACCTGGACTGGGTGACTATGGCTACACCTTC. The complete variable domain, with remaining parts taken from reference TRBV7-9 and TRBJ1-2, reads DTGVSQNPRHKITKRGQNVTFRCDPISEHNRLYWYRQTLGQGPEFLTYFQNEAQLEKSRLLSDRFSAERPKGSFSTLEIQRTEQGDSAMYLCANSLGPGLGDYGYTFGSGTRLTVV.

This clonotype was seen once. The V gene is TRBV28, the J gene TRBJ2-4; 8 bases are a match to TRBD1. The J call is uncertain, as TRBJ2-7 better fits the DNA end. CDR1 MDHEN and CDR2 SYDVKM come from the germline V gene. This CDR3 is 16 amino acids long. CDR3 protein: CASSSQGAESIDEQYF. In nucleotides, the CDR3 is TGTGCCAGCAGTTCCCAGGGGGCGGAATCGATCGACGAGCAGTACTTC.

The chain uses TRBV6-5 and TRBJ1-1; a weak D match, TRBD1 (5 bases). There are 14 residues in the CDR3. The V gene lost 5 bases and the J gene lost 1 base, with 11 bases spanning the gap. Germline CDR1 MNHEY, CDR2 SVGAGI. Here the CDR3 reads CASSTMGPNTEAFF. For the CDR3, the DNA is TGTGCCAGCAGTACAATGGGACCGAACACTGAAGCTTTCTTT.